Below, 16 T cell receptor beta chains from the same sample are listed, as sequenced in a study of Ad26.COV2.S vaccination and SARS-CoV-2 variants. The data were produced by immunoSEQ multiplex PCR, yet TCRdb's version contains in-frame clones alone and is incomplete. The repertoire holds some 250,000 clones, roughly 90% seen once, with about 10% in the top ten. Treatment of the sample: about 20 received Ad26.COV2.S at low or high dose, single or two shots; 5 received placebo; per-sample allocation not given. Collection of samples fell on day 63 after the first vaccine or placebo injection. Material: peripheral blood, obtained in a trial of Ad26.COV2.S vaccine versus placebo. These receptors were collected from a person between 18 and 65 years old who received the Ad26.COV2.S COVID-19 vaccine or a placebo.

The chain joins TRBV7-9 to TRBJ1-1, with unresolved D. The V gene's germline CDR1 is SEHNR and CDR2 FQNEAQ (reference sequence). Trimming took off 4 bases at V and 2 bases at J, with 11 bases between the two ends. The CDR3 is made up of 14 amino acids. The DNA for the CDR3 is TGTGCCAGCAGCTCCCCGAAGATTAACACTGAAGCTTTCTTT. It specifies CASSSPKINTEAFF.

The chain couples TRBV4-1 to TRBJ1-5; a possible D gene is TRBD1 (5 bases). Trimming took off 0 bases at V and 0 bases at J, with 12 bases between the two ends. The CDR3 extends over 17 amino acids. Germline CDR1 MGHRA, CDR2 YSYEKL. The CDR3 region has the DNA TGCGCCAGCAGCCAAGAAGAGACAGCGTATAGCAATCAGCCCCAGCATTTT. Its protein is CASSQEETAYSNQPQHF.

The chain couples TRBV4-3 to TRBJ2-7; TRBD1 agrees at 8 bases. V shed 1 base, J shed 2 bases, and the junction held 7 bases outside the gene matches. Germline lookup yields CDR1 LGHNA and CDR2 YSLEER. The CDR3 covers 16 residues. Written as DNA, the CDR3 is TGCGCCAGCAGCCAAGGACCTGACAGGGGCCCCTACGAGCAGTACTTC. The encoded protein is CASSQGPDRGPYEQYF.

The rearrangement joins TRBV4-3 to TRBJ1-1; weak D call: TRBD1 (6 bases). V lost 0 bases and J 4 bases, leaving 21 bases between the germline ends. The CDR3 has 18 residues. Germline V gene sequence: CDR1 LGHNA, CDR2 YSLEER. CDR3: CASSQDRGAAGGLTEAFF. The CDR3 DNA follows: TGCGCCAGCAGCCAAGATAGAGGGGCCGCCGGGGGGCTCACTGAAGCTTTCTTT.

The rearrangement joins TRBV19 to TRBJ1-4, with 7 bases that match TRBD1. Germline-derived CDR1 and CDR2 are LNHDA and SQIVND (reference sequence). J lost 8 bases, V lost 3 bases, and 6 bases had no gene match. The CDR3 contains 14 residues. Written as DNA, the CDR3 is TGTGCCAGTAGTATGGAGGGGGCAGGAGAAAAACTGTTTTTT. The encoded protein is CASSMEGAGEKLFF.

This chain connects TRBV11-3 to TRBJ2-7; TRBD1 matches 9 bases. CDR1 is SGHNT and CDR2 is YENEEA in the germline V gene. The CDR3 extends over 14 amino acids. V shed 1 base and J 4 bases; nucleotides not matched to a gene: 2. This CDR3 is CASSLGGQGYEQYF. The CDR3, as DNA: TGTGCCAGCAGCTTAGGGGGACAGGGTTACGAGCAGTACTTC.

V and J are TRBV7-6 and TRBJ2-7; D not resolved. The CDR3 is 14 residues long. The germline gives CDR1 SGHVS, CDR2 FNYEAQ. Trimming left V 2 bases short and J 0 bases short, with 8 bases between. CDR3 amino acids: CASSLWADSYEQYF. The CDR3 nucleotides read TGTGCCAGCAGCTTATGGGCAGACTCCTACGAGCAGTACTTC.

Only a few counts were recorded for this clone. The gene calls are TRBV7-6 and TRBJ2-5; maybe TRBD2 (6 bases). The CDR3 covers 16 residues. The V and J ends lost 5 bases and 2 bases respectively, with 18 bases between them. CDR1 and CDR2 from the germline V gene are SGHVS and FNYEAQ. This CDR3 is CASSIMKRREQETQYF. Written as DNA, the CDR3 is TGTGCCAGCAGCATCATGAAGCGGAGGGAACAAGAGACCCAGTACTTC.

The V gene is TRBV28, the J gene TRBJ2-7, with TRBD2 matching over 9 bases. CDR1 is MDHEN, CDR2 SYDVKM, per germline. V was clipped by 4 bases and J by 4 bases; unmatched bases: 8. The CDR3 is 15 amino acids. The CDR3 region is CASSSSLAGEYEQYF. The CDR3 DNA is TGTGCCAGCAGTTCCAGTTTAGCGGGAGAGTACGAGCAGTACTTC.

V and J are TRBV11-1 and TRBJ2-1; no definite D call. The germline gives CDR1 SGHAT, CDR2 FQDESV (reference sequence). The CDR3 totals 15 residues. Trimming removed 5 bases from V and 4 bases from J, with 15 bases in between. This chain's CDR3 is CASSPGVGGYNEQFF. The CDR3 nucleotides are TGTGCCAGCAGCCCGGGCGTAGGTGGGTACAATGAGCAGTTCTTC.

The genes are TRBV18 and TRBJ1-2; no clear D. Germline CDR1 reads KGHSH; CDR2 reads LQKENI. The CDR3 contains 16 residues. V was pared by 1 base and J by 5 bases, with 17 bases between. The CDR3 DNA reads as TGTGCCAGCTCACCACGAAGCGGCGGGGTTCGTTATGGCTACACCTTC. It yields the protein CASSPRSGGVRYGYTF.

The V and J genes are TRBV3-1 (or the pseudogene TRBV3-2) and TRBJ1-2; 12 bases map to TRBD1. CDR3 length equals 17 residues. With V trimmed by 2 bases and J by 1 base, 5 bases remained unmatched. Germline values: CDR1 LGHDT, CDR2 YNNKEL (reference sequence). The CDR3 DNA is TGTGCCAGCAGCCAAAAGGGGACAGGGGGCAGTAACTATGGCTACACCTTC. It yields the protein CASSQKGTGGSNYGYTF.

The chain joins TRBV19 to TRBJ2-7; no firm D call. CDR3 length: 14 amino acids. V lost 5 bases and J lost 5, with 16 bases in between. Germline CDR1 is LNHDA and CDR2 is SQIVND (reference sequence). The CDR3 region has the DNA TGTGCCAGTAGTCCCCCGGGTCCGAAGAACGAGCAGTACTTC. Translated, it gives CASSPPGPKNEQYF.

This clone has only one observation. The gene calls are TRBV5-1 and TRBJ2-6; D gene unclear. CDR1 and CDR2 (germline): SGHRS, YFSETQ. V was pared by 0 bases and J by 0 bases, with 7 bases between. The CDR3 runs 16 residues. The CDR3 DNA reads as TGCGCCAGCAGCTTGGCTCTTAGCTCTGGGGCCAACGTCCTGACTTTC. Translation: CASSLALSSGANVLTF.

The chain links TRBV6-6 to TRBJ2-5; 9 positions match TRBD1. The CDR3 covers 16 residues. Unmatched junction bases numbered 7, after V lost 0 bases and J lost 5 bases. Germline lookup yields CDR1 MNHNY and CDR2 SVGAGI (reference sequence). The CDR3: CASSYSPDRGRETQYF. The CDR3 DNA reads TGTGCCAGCAGTTACTCGCCGGACAGGGGCCGTGAGACCCAGTACTTC.

The CDR3 DNA reads as TGTGCCAGCAGCTTGTACGGGCAGGGGAACACTGAAGCTTTCTTT. Translated, it gives CASSLYGQGNTEAFF. The chain uses TRBV5-5 and TRBJ1-1; the D gene is possibly TRBD1 (5 bases). Germline V gene sequence: CDR1 SGHKS, CDR2 YYEKEE (reference sequence). The CDR3 consists of 15 residues. Trimming left V 1 base short and J 1 base short, with 11 bases between. Filled out from reference TRBV5-5 and TRBJ1-1, the complete variable domain reads DAGVTQSPTHLIKTRGQQVTLRCSPISGHKSVSWYQQVLGQGPQFIFQYYEKEERGRGNFPDRFSARQFPNYSSELNVNALLLGDSALYLCASSLYGQGNTEAFFGQGTRLTVV.